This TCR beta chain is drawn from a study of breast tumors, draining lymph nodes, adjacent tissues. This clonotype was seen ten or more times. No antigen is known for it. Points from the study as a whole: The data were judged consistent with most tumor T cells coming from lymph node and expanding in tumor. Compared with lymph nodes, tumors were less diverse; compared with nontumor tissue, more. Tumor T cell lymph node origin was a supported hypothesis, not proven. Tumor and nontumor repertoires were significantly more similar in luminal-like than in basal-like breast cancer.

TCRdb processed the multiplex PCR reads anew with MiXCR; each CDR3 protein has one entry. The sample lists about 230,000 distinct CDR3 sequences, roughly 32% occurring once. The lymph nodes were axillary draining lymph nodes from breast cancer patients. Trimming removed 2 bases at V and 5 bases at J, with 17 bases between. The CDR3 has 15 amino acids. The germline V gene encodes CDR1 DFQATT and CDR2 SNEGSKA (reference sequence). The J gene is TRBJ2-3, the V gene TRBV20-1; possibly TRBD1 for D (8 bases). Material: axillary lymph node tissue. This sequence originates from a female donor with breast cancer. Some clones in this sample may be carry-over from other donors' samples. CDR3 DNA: TGCAGTGCTAGATCGTGGACAGGGACTATAGATACGCAGTATTTT. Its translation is CSARSWTGTIDTQYF.